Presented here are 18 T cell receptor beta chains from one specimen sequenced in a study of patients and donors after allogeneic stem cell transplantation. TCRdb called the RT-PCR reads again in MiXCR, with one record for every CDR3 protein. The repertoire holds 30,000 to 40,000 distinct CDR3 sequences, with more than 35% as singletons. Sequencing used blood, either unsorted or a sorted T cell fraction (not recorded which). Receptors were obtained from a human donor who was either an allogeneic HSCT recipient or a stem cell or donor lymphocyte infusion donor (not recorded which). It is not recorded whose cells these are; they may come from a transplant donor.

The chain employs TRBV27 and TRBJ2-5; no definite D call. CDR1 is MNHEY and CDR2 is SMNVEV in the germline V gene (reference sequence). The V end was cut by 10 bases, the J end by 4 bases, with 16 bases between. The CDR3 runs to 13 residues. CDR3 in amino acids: CATGRTWGETQYF. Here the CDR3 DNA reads TGTGCCACTGGACGCACGTGGGGAGAGACCCAGTACTTC.

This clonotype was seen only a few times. The CDR3 loop is CASSALQGDYGYTF. CDR3 in DNA: TGTGCCAGCAGTGCCCTACAGGGCGACTATGGCTACACCTTC. The chain joins TRBV12-3 or TRBV12-4 to TRBJ1-2; D is possibly TRBD1 (6 bases). This CDR3 comprises 14 residues. Deletions cut 5 bases from V and 3 bases from J, with 13 bases between.

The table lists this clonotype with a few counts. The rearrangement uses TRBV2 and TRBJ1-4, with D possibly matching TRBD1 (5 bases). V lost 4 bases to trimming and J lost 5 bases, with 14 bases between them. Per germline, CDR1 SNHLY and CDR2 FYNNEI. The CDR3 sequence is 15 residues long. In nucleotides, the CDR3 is TGTGCCAGCAGTGTTCCGGACAACCTAAATGAAAAACTGTTTTTT. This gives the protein CASSVPDNLNEKLFF.

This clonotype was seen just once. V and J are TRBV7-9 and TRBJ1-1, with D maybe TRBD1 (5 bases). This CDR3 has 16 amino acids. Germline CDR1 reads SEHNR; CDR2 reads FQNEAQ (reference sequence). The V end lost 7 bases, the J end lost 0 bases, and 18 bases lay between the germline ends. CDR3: CASTPGTKRVNTEAFF. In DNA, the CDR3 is TGTGCCAGCACCCCGGGGACCAAAAGGGTGAACACTGAAGCTTTCTTT.

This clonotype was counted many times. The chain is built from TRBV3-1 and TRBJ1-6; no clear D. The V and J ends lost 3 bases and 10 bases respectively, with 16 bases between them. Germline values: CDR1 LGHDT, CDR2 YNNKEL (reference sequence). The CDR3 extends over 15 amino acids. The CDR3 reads CASSHSATVRSPLHF. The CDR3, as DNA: TGTGCCAGCAGCCATTCCGCTACGGTTCGGTCACCCCTCCACTTT.

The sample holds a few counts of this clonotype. The CDR3 nucleotides are TGTGCCAGCAGCGTAGGACAGAATCAGCCCCAGCATTTT. It yields the protein CASSVGQNQPQHF. The chain uses TRBV9 and TRBJ1-5; possibly TRBD1 for D (5 bases). Trimming pared 0 bases from V and 4 bases from J, leaving 5 bases between. Germline CDR1 reads SGDLS; CDR2 reads YYNGEE. The CDR3 is made up of 13 amino acids.

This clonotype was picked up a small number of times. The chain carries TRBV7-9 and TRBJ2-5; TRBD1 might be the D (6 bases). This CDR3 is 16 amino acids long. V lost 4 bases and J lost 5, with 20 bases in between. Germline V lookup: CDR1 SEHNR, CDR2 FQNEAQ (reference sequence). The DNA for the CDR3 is TGTGCCAGCAGCTATCCCCCCGGACAGTCGGTGGAGACCCAGTACTTC. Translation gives CASSYPPGQSVETQYF.

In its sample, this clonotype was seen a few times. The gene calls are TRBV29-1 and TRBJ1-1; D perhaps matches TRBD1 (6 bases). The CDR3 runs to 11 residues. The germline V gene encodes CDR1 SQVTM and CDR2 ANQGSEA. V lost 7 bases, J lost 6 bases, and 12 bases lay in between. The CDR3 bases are TGCAGCGCCGACGCAGGGGCTGAAGCTTTCTTT. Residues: CSADAGAEAFF.

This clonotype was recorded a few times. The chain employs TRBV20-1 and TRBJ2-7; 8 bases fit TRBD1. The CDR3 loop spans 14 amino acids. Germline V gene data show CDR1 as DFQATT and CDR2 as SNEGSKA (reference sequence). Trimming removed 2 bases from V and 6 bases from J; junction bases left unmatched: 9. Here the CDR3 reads CSARWGTGWGEQYF. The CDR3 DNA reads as TGCAGTGCTAGATGGGGGACAGGATGGGGCGAGCAGTACTTC.

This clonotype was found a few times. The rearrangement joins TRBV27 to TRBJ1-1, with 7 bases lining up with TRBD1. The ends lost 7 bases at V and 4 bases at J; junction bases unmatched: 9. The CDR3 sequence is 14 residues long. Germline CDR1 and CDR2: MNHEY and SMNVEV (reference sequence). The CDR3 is CASMANRGRTEAFF. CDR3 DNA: TGTGCCAGCATGGCCAACAGGGGCCGCACTGAAGCTTTCTTT.

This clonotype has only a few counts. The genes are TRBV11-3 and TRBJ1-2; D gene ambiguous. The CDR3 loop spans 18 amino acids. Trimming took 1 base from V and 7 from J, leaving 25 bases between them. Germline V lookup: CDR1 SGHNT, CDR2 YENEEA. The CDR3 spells CASSLARLGEGYKGGYTF. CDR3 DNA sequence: TGTGCCAGCAGCTTAGCTCGTCTGGGAGAAGGATATAAGGGTGGCTACACCTTC.

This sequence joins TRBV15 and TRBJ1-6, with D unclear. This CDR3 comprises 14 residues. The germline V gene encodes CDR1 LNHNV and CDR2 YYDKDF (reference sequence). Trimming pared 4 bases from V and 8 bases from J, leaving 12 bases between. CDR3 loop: CATSTGLRDSPLHF. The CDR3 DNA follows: TGTGCCACCAGCACTGGACTGAGAGATTCACCCCTCCACTTT.

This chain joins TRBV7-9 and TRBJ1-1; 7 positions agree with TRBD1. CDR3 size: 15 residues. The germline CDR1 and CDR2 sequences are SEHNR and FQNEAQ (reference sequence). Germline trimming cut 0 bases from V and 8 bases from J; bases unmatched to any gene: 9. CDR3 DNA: TGTGCCAGCAGCTTAGCGCTGGCAGGGGGTCACGAAGCTTTCTTT. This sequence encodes CASSLALAGGHEAFF. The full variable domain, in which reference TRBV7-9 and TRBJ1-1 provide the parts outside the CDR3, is DTGVSQNPRHKITKRGQNVTFRCDPISEHNRLYWYRQTLGQGPEFLTYFQNEAQLEKSRLLSDRFSAERPKGSFSTLEIQRTEQGDSAMYLCASSLALAGGHEAFFGQGTRLTVV.

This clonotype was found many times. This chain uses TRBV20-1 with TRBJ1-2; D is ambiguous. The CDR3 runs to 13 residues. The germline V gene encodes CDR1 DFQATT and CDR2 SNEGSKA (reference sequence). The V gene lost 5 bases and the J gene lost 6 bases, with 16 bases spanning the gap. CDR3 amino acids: CSAHLGQVNGYTF. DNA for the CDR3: TGCAGTGCTCACCTCGGGCAGGTCAATGGCTACACCTTC.

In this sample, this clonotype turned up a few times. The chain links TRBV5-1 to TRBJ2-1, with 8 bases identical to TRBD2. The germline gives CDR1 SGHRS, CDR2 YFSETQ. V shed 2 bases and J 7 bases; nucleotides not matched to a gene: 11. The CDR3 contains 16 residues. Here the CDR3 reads CASSLLPGTSANEQFF. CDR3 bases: TGCGCCAGCAGCTTACTTCCGGGGACTAGTGCGAATGAGCAGTTCTTC.

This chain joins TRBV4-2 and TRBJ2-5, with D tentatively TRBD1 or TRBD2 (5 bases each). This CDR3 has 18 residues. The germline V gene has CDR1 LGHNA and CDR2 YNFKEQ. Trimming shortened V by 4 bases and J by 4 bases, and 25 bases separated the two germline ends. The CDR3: CASSRMLGVDPGRETQYF. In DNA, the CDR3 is TGTGCCAGCAGCCGGATGTTGGGAGTAGACCCAGGGAGAGAGACCCAGTACTTC.

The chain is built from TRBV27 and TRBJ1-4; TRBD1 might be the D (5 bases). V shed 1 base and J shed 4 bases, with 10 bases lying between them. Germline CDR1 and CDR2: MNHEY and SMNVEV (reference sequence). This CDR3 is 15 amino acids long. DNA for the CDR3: TGTGCCAGCAGTTTATTCGGGGGACTTAATGAAAAACTGTTTTTT. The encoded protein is CASSLFGGLNEKLFF.

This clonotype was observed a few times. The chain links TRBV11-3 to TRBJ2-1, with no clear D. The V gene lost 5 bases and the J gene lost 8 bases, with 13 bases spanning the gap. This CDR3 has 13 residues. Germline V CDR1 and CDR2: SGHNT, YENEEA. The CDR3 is CASSPPDFDEQFF. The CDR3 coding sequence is TGTGCCAGCAGCCCACCGGATTTTGATGAGCAGTTCTTC. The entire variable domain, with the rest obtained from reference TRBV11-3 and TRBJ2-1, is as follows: EAGVVQSPRYKIIEKKQPVAFWCNPISGHNTLYWYLQNLGQGPELLIRYENEEAVDDSQLPKDRFSAERLKGVDSTLKIQPAELGDSAVYLCASSPPDFDEQFFGPGTRLTVL.